These T cell receptor beta chains were read from a single sample in a study of Tregs in tolerant kidney transplant recipients. Measured with immunoSEQ multiplex PCR; TCRdb has only the in-frame clones, and not every one. The sample shows roughly 250,000 clones, around 82% of them seen only once. Sequencing was carried out using CD4+ T cells from blood. The source of these receptors is a human donor in good health. The CDR3 runs from the conserved cysteine through the conserved F or W. D genes are given only for firm matches. A clone size is listed for some rows: how often the clone was seen (once, few, many), or a class if it is expanded.

j_call | clone_size | v_call | d_call | cdr3_nt | cdr3_aa
TRBJ1-2 | - | TRBV6-5 | TRBD1 | TGTGCCAGCTGCAGGGGGTCTAACTATGGCTACACCTTC | CASCRGSNYGYTF
TRBJ1-5 | - | TRBV2 | - | TGTGCCAGCAGTGAGACAGGTAATCAGCCCCAGCATTTT | CASSETGNQPQHF
TRBJ2-7 | - | TRBV5-1 | TRBD1 | TGCGCCAGCACCCCCACCGGGACAGGGGGAATCGAGCAGTACTTC | CASTPTGTGGIEQYF
TRBJ1-1 | - | TRBV6-1 | TRBD1 | TGTGCCAGCAGTTATAGCGACAGGGATTTCTTT | CASSYSDRDFF
TRBJ2-1 | - | TRBV5-6 | TRBD1 | TGTGCCAGCAGCCTTACAGGGGGCTACTCTTACAATGAGCAGTTCTTC | CASSLTGGYSYNEQFF
TRBJ1-3 | - | TRBV5-6 | TRBD1 | TGTGCCAGCAGTCAGGGACAGGGGGCCAACTCTGGAAACACCATATATTTT | CASSQGQGANSGNTIYF
TRBJ2-7 | - | TRBV7-8 | - | TGTGCCAGCAGAATTAAACCGGGACTCATTCCCTTCGAGCAGTACTTC | CASRIKPGLIPFEQYF
TRBJ2-7 | - | TRBV10-3 | - | TGTGCCATCAGTGAGTCGATCTACTCCCCTTACGAGCAGTACTTC | CAISESIYSPYEQYF
TRBJ1-1 | - | TRBV18 | TRBD1 | TGTGCCAGCTCACCACAGCTTAGGGACAGCCGGAACACTGAAGCTTTCTTT | CASSPQLRDSRNTEAFF
TRBJ2-1 | - | TRBV19 | - | TGTGCCAGTAGAAGGGCCAACTCCTACAATGAGCAGTTCTTC | CASRRANSYNEQFF
TRBJ2-1 | - | TRBV6-5 | - | TGTGCCAGCAGTTACGTAGGGGCATTCTACAATGAGCAGTTCTTC | CASSYVGAFYNEQFF
TRBJ2-5 | - | TRBV5-1 | - | TGCGCCAGCAGGAAGGACCAAGAGACCCAGTACTTC | CASRKDQETQYF
TRBJ1-6 | - | TRBV19 | - | TGTGCCAGTACCCGAGGAGGGGCGATTAATTCACCCCTCCACTTT | CASTRGGAINSPLHF
TRBJ1-2 | - | TRBV10-2 | - | TGCGCCAGCCTTCCTGCCCAGCTTGGTGGCTACACCTTC | CASLPAQLGGYTF
TRBJ1-4 | - | TRBV7-8 | - | TGTGCCAGCAGCAAAGCAGGGGTCGGTAATGAAAAACTGTTTTTT | CASSKAGVGNEKLFF
TRBJ2-5 | - | TRBV15 | - | TGTGCCACCAGCAGAGATCGCGGCCAAGAGACCCAGTACTTC | CATSRDRGQETQYF
TRBJ1-2 | - | TRBV7-2 | - | TGTGCCAGCAGCTTAGAACCGGCTGCCGGCCCTGGCTACACCTTC | CASSLEPAAGPGYTF
TRBJ2-7 | - | TRBV5-8 | TRBD2 | TGTGCCAGCAGCCGGGGACTAGCGGGCCCGGGGATCTACGAGCAGTACTTC | CASSRGLAGPGIYEQYF
TRBJ2-5 | - | TRBV11-2 | TRBD2 | TGTGCCAGCAGCTTAAGTCCTAGCGGATTACAAGAGACCCAGTACTTC | CASSLSPSGLQETQYF
TRBJ1-2 | - | TRBV25-1 | - | TGTGCCAGCAGTGAACAACACTATGGCTACACCTTC | CASSEQHYGYTF
TRBJ1-5 | - | TRBV5-6 | - | TGTGCCAGCAGCCCGGGACCGCACAATCAGCCCCAGCATTTT | CASSPGPHNQPQHF
TRBJ2-4 | - | TRBV4-1 | TRBD2 | TGCGCCAGCAGCCAAAGGGGACTAGCGGAACCAGCCAAAAACATTCAGTACTTC | CASSQRGLAEPAKNIQYF
TRBJ1-3 | - | TRBV19 | - | TGTGCCAGTAGTATAACAGCTGGAAACACCATATATTTT | CASSITAGNTIYF
TRBJ2-5 | - | TRBV6-5 | - | TGTGCCAGCAGTTACTCGTCCGGGGCCAGGCAAGAGACCCAGTACTTC | CASSYSSGARQETQYF
TRBJ1-1 | - | TRBV19 | - | TGTGCCAGTACTACCGACAGCCCAGGGACTGAAGCTTTCTTT | CASTTDSPGTEAFF
TRBJ2-1 | - | TRBV6-6 | TRBD1 | TGTGCCAGCAGTTACTCGAGGACAGGGGGCTTCAATGAGCAGTTCTTC | CASSYSRTGGFNEQFF
TRBJ1-1 | few | TRBV27 | TRBD1 | TGTGCCAGCAGTTTAGGACAGGGGAACACTGAAGCTTTCTTT | CASSLGQGNTEAFF
TRBJ2-1 | - | TRBV4-2 | TRBD2 | TGTGCCAGCAGCCCAGAAGGGCAGCGGGAGGTTAATGAGCAGTTCTTC | CASSPEGQREVNEQFF
TRBJ2-5 | - | TRBV5-4 | TRBD1 | TGTGCCAGCAGCTTGGGAGGGGACAGACAAGAGACCCAGTACTTC | CASSLGGDRQETQYF
TRBJ1-5 | few | TRBV2 | - | TGTGCCAGCAGTGCCCTTTATAGCAATCAGCCCCAGCATTTT | CASSALYSNQPQHF
TRBJ2-3 | - | TRBV5-1 | - | TGCGCCAGCAGCCCCGAAGGGACCTCGGGGGCAGATACGCAGTATTTT | CASSPEGTSGADTQYF
TRBJ2-7 | - | TRBV12-5 | - | TGTGCTAGTGGTTTGGTGGGGGTACCATCCTACGAGCAGTACTTC | CASGLVGVPSYEQYF
TRBJ2-7 | - | TRBV27 | TRBD2 | TGTGCCAGCAGTTTTATGGCGGGACCCCGGGGGGGGGAGCAGTACTTC | CASSFMAGPRGGEQYF
TRBJ2-3 | - | TRBV11-1 | - | TGTGCCAGCAGCTTAACCGAATACACAGATACGCAGTATTTT | CASSLTEYTDTQYF
TRBJ1-5 | once | TRBV2 | - | TGTGCCAGCACCCAGGTGGGATCCAATCAGCCCCAGCATTTT | CASTQVGSNQPQHF
TRBJ2-7 | few | TRBV10-1 | - | TGCGCCAGCAGTGCTGGAGTCGAGCAGTACTTC | CASSAGVEQYF